At least ten counts were recorded for the clone carrying this TCR beta chain. Its antigen is still unknown. This sample is part of a study of regulatory T cells in long-lasting Graves disease. Time point given: persistent/refractory GD, antithyroid drugs over 5 years with positive TRAb. The TCR library used RNA extracted from PBMCs. In germline, CDR1 is MNHNS, CDR2 SASEGT. There are 13 residues in the CDR3. Trimming removed 6 bases at V and 7 bases at J, with 15 bases between. Study outcomes and limitations: Persistent disease exhibited a predilection for TRBV28, TRBJ1-2 and TRBJ2-5.

Researchers made TCR beta libraries by using iRepertoire HTBI primers and running Arm-PCR on CDR3 regions. TCRdb fed the multiplex PCR reads into MiXCR, producing one record per CDR3 protein. The sample lists about 290,000 distinct CDR3 sequences, roughly a fifth occurring once. The clonotype comes from a female donor with Graves disease. The chain uses TRBV6-1 and TRBJ1-2; D is unresolved. The material sequenced was peripheral blood mononuclear cells (PBMCs), taken when the disease was refractory, from a patient treated with antithyroid drugs. CDR3: CASSSQARSGYTF. The CDR3 DNA sequence: TGTGCCAGCAGCAGTCAGGCCCGGAGTGGCTACACCTTC.